A single sample gave rise to the 8 T cell receptor beta chains below, sequenced in a study of T-cell reconstitution after alpha-beta-depleted transplantation in children. It was with unique molecular identifiers that the TCRbeta library was prepared. Each CDR3 protein is one row after TCRdb ran MiXCR on the PCR reads. The sample lists around 380,000 distinct CDR3 sequences, approximately 11% seen once, with over 4.5% in the top ten. Material: PBMCs from the stem cell graft donor, obtained from the stem cell graft. Source of these receptors: a human donor who donated a stem cell graft to a child with acute myeloid leukemia.

This clonotype was seen a handful of times. The chain combines TRBV5-1 with TRBJ2-7; 11 nucleotides match TRBD2. The CDR3 extends over 16 amino acids. CDR1 is SGHRS and CDR2 is YFSETQ in the germline V gene. Losses at the gene ends were 7 bases for V and 0 bases for J; bases not matched to a gene: 9. As DNA, the CDR3 is TGCGCCAGCTCCGGGGGTAGCGGGAGGGGCTCCTACGAGCAGTACTTC. This codes for CASSGGSGRGSYEQYF.

V gene TRBV7-9 combines with J gene TRBJ1-1; D remains unclear. Germline CDR1 is SEHNR and CDR2 is FQNEAQ (reference sequence). Between the trimmed V and J ends, which lost 5 bases and 0 bases, there was a span of 10 bases. This CDR3 has 14 amino acids. This CDR3 is CASSPPRVNTEAFF. CDR3 nucleotide sequence: TGTGCCAGCAGCCCGCCCCGGGTGAACACTGAAGCTTTCTTT.

This clonotype was observed a few times. The chain combines TRBV5-1 with TRBJ2-3, with a tentative D call TRBD2 (6 bases). V gave up 4 bases and J gave up 0 bases, with 12 bases separating them. The germline V gene encodes CDR1 SGHRS and CDR2 YFSETQ. CDR3 length: 15 residues. The CDR3 coding sequence is TGCGCCAGCAGCCATTTAGCGGACAGCACAGATACGCAGTATTTT. It yields the protein CASSHLADSTDTQYF.

This rearrangement joins TRBV5-1 to TRBJ2-3; D is perhaps TRBD1 (6 bases). This CDR3 is 15 amino acids long. V was cut by 4 bases and J by 0 bases, with 12 bases left in between. Germline CDR1 SGHRS, CDR2 YFSETQ. Here the CDR3 reads CASSMDSSSTDTQYF. The CDR3 bases are TGCGCCAGCAGCATGGACAGCAGCAGCACAGATACGCAGTATTTT.

This clonotype was detected a few times. The chain carries TRBV29-1 and TRBJ2-7; a possible D gene is TRBD1 (6 bases). Trimming pared 4 bases from V and 3 bases from J, leaving 16 bases between. The CDR3 covers 14 residues. Per germline, CDR1 SQVTM and CDR2 ANQGSEA. The CDR3 DNA reads TGCAGCGTTGTCCTGACAGGTGACAACTACGAGCAGTACTTC. Protein: CSVVLTGDNYEQYF.

The sample holds many counts of this clonotype. This CDR3 is CASSQGHGGETQYF. The CDR3 DNA sequence: TGCGCCAGCAGCCAAGGCCACGGGGGCGAGACCCAGTACTTC. The V gene is TRBV4-1, the J gene TRBJ2-5; D assignment may be TRBD1 or TRBD2 (6 bases each). Germline V gives CDR1 MGHRA, CDR2 YSYEKL. Trimming took off 1 base at V and 5 bases at J, with 11 bases between the two ends. The CDR3 is 14 residues long.

The chain is built from TRBV12-3 or TRBV12-4 and TRBJ2-7; 14 nucleotides agree with TRBD2. V was clipped by 6 bases and J by 8 bases; unmatched bases: 9. This CDR3 has 15 amino acids. The CDR3 spells CASSVGTSGSHKQYF. The CDR3 nucleotides are TGTGCCAGCAGCGTGGGGACTAGCGGGAGTCATAAGCAGTACTTC.

This sequence joins TRBV6-2 or TRBV6-3 and TRBJ2-2, with 14 bases that match TRBD2. The CDR3 loop spans 17 amino acids. The V and J ends lost 0 bases and 3 bases, in that order; junction bases with no gene match: 0. The germline V gene has CDR1 MNHEY and CDR2 SVGEGT. DNA for the CDR3: TGTGCCAGCAGTTACTCGGGACTAGCGGGAGACACCGGGGAGCTGTTTTTT. Translated: CASSYSGLAGDTGELFF.